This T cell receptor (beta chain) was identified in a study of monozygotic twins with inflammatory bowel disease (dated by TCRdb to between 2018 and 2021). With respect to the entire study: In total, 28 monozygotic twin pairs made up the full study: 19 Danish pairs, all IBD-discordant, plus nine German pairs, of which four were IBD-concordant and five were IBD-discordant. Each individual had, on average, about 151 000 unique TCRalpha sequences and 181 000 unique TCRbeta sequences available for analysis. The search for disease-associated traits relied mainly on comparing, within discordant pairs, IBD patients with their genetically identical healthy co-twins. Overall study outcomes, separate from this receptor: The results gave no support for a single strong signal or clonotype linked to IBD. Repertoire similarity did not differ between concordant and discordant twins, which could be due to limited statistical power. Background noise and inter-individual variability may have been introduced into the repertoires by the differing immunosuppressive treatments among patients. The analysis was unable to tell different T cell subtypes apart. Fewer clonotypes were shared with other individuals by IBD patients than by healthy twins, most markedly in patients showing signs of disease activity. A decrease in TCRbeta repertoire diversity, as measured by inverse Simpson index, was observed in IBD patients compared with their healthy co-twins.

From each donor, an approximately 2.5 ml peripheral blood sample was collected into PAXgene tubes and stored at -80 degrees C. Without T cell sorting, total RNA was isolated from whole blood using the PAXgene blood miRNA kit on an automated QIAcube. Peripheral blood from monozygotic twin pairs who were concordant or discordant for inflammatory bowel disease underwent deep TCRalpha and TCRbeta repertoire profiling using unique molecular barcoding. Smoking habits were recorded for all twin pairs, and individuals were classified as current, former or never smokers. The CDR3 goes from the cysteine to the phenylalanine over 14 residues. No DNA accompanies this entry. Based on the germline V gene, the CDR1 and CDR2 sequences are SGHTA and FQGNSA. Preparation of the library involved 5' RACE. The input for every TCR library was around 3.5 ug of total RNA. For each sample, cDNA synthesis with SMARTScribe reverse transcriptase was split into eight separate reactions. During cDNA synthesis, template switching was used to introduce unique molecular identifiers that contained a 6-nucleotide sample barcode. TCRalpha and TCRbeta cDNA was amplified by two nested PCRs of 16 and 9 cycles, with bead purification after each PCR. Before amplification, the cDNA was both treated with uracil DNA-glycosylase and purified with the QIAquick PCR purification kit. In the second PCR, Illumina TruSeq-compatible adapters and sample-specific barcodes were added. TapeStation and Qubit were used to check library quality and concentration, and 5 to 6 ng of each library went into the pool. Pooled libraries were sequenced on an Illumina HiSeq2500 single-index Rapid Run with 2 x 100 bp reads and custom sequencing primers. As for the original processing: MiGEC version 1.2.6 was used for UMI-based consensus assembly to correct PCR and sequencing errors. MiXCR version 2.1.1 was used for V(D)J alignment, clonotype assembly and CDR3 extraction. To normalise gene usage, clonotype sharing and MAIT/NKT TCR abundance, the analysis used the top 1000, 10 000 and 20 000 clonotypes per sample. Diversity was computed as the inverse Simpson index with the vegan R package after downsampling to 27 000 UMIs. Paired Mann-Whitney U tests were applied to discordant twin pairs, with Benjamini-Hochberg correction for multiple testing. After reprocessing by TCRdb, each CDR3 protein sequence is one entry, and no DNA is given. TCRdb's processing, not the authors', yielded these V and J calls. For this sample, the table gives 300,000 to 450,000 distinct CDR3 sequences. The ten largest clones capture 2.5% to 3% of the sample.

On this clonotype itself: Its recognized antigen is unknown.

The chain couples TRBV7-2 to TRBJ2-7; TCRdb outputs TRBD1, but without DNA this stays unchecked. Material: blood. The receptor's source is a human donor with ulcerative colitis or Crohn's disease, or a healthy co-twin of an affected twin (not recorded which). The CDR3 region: CASSLQGQAYEQYF.